Below are 30 T cell receptor beta chains sequenced from a single sample in a study of T cell responses to AZD1222 COVID-19 vaccine. Method: immunoSEQ multiplex PCR; TCRdb's copy keeps in-frame clones and lacks some. The top ten clones hold under 5% of a sample with approximately 76,000 clones, around nine tenths of them seen once. This specimen was peripheral blood, taken on day 0 of MenACWY control vaccination. Receptors were obtained from an adult in good health.

The genes are TRBV5-6 and TRBJ1-2; D remains ambiguous. V gave up 6 bases and J gave up 2 bases, with 11 bases separating them. The CDR3 covers 13 residues. CDR1 is SGHDT and CDR2 is YYEEEE in the germline V gene. CDR3 DNA sequence: TGTGCCAGCATTTCCGGTACCAACTATGGCTACACCTTC. The encoded protein is CASISGTNYGYTF. The complete variable domain, with remaining parts taken from reference TRBV5-6 and TRBJ1-2, reads DAGVTQSPTHLIKTRGQQVTLRCSPKSGHDTVSWYQQALGQGPQFIFQYYEEEERQRGNFPDRFSGHQFPNYSSELNVNALLLGDSALYLCASISGTNYGYTFGSGTRLTVV.

With regard to this clone: Other DNA sequences in this specimen translate into the identical CDR3. The J gene is TRBJ1-1, the V gene TRBV7-9; D ambiguous. Per the germline V gene, CDR1 is SEHNR and CDR2 is FQNEAQ (reference sequence). This CDR3 is built from 13 residues. V lost 3 bases to trimming and J lost 1 base, with 6 bases between them. CDR3 nucleotide sequence: TGTGCCAGCAGCTTCAAGGGGAACACTGAAGCTTTCTTT. Translated: CASSFKGNTEAFF.

This clone was recorded only once. The chain joins TRBV6-2 or TRBV6-3 to TRBJ1-2; the D gene is possibly TRBD1 (6 bases). The CDR3 consists of 16 residues. Germline values: CDR1 MNHEY, CDR2 SVGEGT. V was pared by 4 bases and J by 0 bases, with 15 bases between. CDR3 bases: TGTGCCAGCAGTTTACTACAGGGTGCGCCTAACTATGGCTACACCTTC. Translation gives CASSLLQGAPNYGYTF.

The chain links TRBV30 to TRBJ2-7; TRBD2 might be the D (6 bases). CDR3 length: 14 residues. Between the trimmed V and J ends, which lost 3 bases and 2 bases, there was a span of 14 bases. Germline V CDR1 and CDR2: GTSNPN, SVGIG (reference sequence). For the CDR3, the DNA is TGTGCCTGGAGGCGCCGCGGGACGACCTACGAGCAGTACTTC. Translation gives CAWRRRGTTYEQYF.

The chain combines TRBV5-5 with TRBJ2-1; 9 bases match TRBD2. CDR3 length equals 15 residues. Per the germline V gene, CDR1 is SGHKS and CDR2 is YYEKEE (reference sequence). The junction had 10 bases not matched to a gene; V was cut back by 5 bases and J by 7 bases. The CDR3 here is CASRQTSGSANEQFF. CDR3 nucleotide sequence: TGTGCCAGCAGGCAAACTAGCGGGTCGGCGAATGAGCAGTTCTTC.

This rearrangement joins TRBV7-9 to TRBJ1-2; the match to TRBD1 covers 7 bases. There are 14 residues in the CDR3. Per the germline V gene, CDR1 is SEHNR and CDR2 is FQNEAQ (reference sequence). Unmatched junction bases numbered 10, after V lost 4 bases and J lost 8 bases. CDR3 loop: CASSSPDRTLGYTF. CDR3 nucleotide sequence: TGTGCCAGCAGCTCCCCGGACAGGACGCTGGGCTACACCTTC.

The chain couples TRBV24-1 to TRBJ2-3, with D possibly called TRBD1 or TRBD2 (5 bases each). This CDR3 has 16 amino acids. V lost 10 bases and J 1 base, leaving 20 bases between the germline ends. CDR1 is KGHDR, CDR2 SFDVKD, per germline. The DNA for the CDR3 is TGTGCCACGCGACCCGGGATGGGGGTTGGCACAGATACGCAGTATTTT. This translates into CATRPGMGVGTDTQYF.

The chain joins TRBV5-4 to TRBJ2-1; TRBD2 matches 12 bases. Germline CDR1 SGHNT, CDR2 YYREEE (reference sequence). V was pared by 0 bases and J by 9 bases, with 4 bases of the junction left unmatched. The CDR3 runs to 15 residues. This CDR3 is CASSLGLAGEVEQFF. CDR3 nucleotides: TGTGCCAGCAGCTTGGGACTAGCGGGAGAGGTTGAGCAGTTCTTC. The full variable domain, its missing parts supplied by reference TRBV5-4 and TRBJ2-1, is ETGVTQSPTHLIKTRGQQVTLRCSSQSGHNTVSWYQQALGQGPQFIFQYYREEENGRGNFPPRFSGLQFPNYSSELNVNALELDDSALYLCASSLGLAGEVEQFFGPGTRLTVL.

V usage is TRBV28 and J usage is TRBJ2-7; TRBD2 matches 8 bases. CDR1 is MDHEN and CDR2 is SYDVKM in the germline V gene. After removal of 3 bases from V and 0 bases from J, the junction contained 7 bases not matched to a gene. The CDR3 is 16 residues long. The CDR3 coding sequence is TGTGCCAGCAGTTTCCCCCTAGCGGGTCCCTCCTACGAGCAGTACTTC. Translation gives CASSFPLAGPSYEQYF.

This chain joins TRBV30 and TRBJ1-1; D is undetermined. This CDR3 region has 12 residues. Germline V gives CDR1 GTSNPN, CDR2 SVGIG (reference sequence). Deletions cut 1 base from V and 7 bases from J, with 10 bases between. In DNA form, the CDR3 reads TGTGCCTGGAGTGATAGCGGCTATGAAGCTTTCTTT. This codes for CAWSDSGYEAFF.

The rearrangement uses TRBV19 and TRBJ2-3, with TRBD1 identical over 8 bases. The CDR3 extends over 14 amino acids. Germline CDR1 LNHDA, CDR2 SQIVND (reference sequence). The trim removed 5 bases at V and 3 bases at J, leaving 4 bases unmatched. CDR3 amino acids: CASSPDRATDTQYF. The CDR3, as DNA: TGTGCCAGTAGTCCGGACAGGGCAACAGATACGCAGTATTTT.

In its sample, this clone was seen once. The chain couples TRBV7-2 to TRBJ2-1; D gene ambiguous. The length of the CDR3 is 12 residues. CDR1 SGHTA and CDR2 FQGNSA come from the germline V gene. V lost 1 base to trimming and J lost 8 bases, with 6 bases between them. The CDR3 region has the DNA TGTGCCAGCAGCTTAGTAGGATATGAGCAGTTCTTC. This codes for CASSLVGYEQFF.

This clone was recorded a few times. The chain combines TRBV10-1 with TRBJ2-2; weak D call: TRBD2 (6 bases). The CDR3 is 16 residues long. V lost 8 bases and J lost 0, with 16 bases in between. CDR1 WNHNN and CDR2 SYGVQD come from the germline V gene (reference sequence). In nucleotides, the CDR3 is TGCGCCAGCTCTCCCACGGCGGGATCGAACACCGGGGAGCTGTTTTTT. This sequence encodes CASSPTAGSNTGELFF.

This chain uses TRBV7-9 with TRBJ2-5; TRBD1 aligns across 7 bases. Looked up from germline, CDR1 is SEHNR and CDR2 is FQNEAQ (reference sequence). Losses at the gene ends were 5 bases for V and 1 base for J; bases not matched to a gene: 4. The CDR3 is 14 amino acids. The CDR3 sequence: CASSPGDSQETQYF. CDR3 bases: TGTGCCAGCAGCCCCGGGGACAGCCAAGAGACCCAGTACTTC.

The V gene is TRBV28, the J gene TRBJ1-2; no definite D call. Germline loops: CDR1 MDHEN, CDR2 SYDVKM. The CDR3 covers 14 residues. Trimming shortened V by 10 bases and J by 3 bases, and 18 bases separated the two germline ends. CDR3 nucleotide sequence: TGTGCCACCGAGACCCCGTTGAGGCACTATGGCTACACCTTC. This translates into CATETPLRHYGYTF.

The chain couples TRBV11-2 to TRBJ1-3; D gene uncertain. V was shortened by 1 base and J by 3 bases, with 10 bases between the two germline ends. This CDR3 contains 15 residues. Germline V gene sequence: CDR1 SGHAT, CDR2 FQNNGV. This chain's CDR3 is CASSLGPGGGNTIYF. DNA for the CDR3: TGTGCCAGCAGCTTAGGCCCCGGAGGTGGAAACACCATATATTTT.

The chain recombines TRBV7-2 with TRBJ2-5, with TRBD2 identical over 12 bases. The CDR3 totals 17 residues. The V segment lost 5 bases and the J segment 0 bases; nucleotides outside the gene matches: 7. Per germline, CDR1 SGHTA and CDR2 FQGNSA. The CDR3 DNA reads as TGTGCCAGCAGCCCCCACCGGACTAGCGGGGACCAAGAGACCCAGTACTTC. Amino acid sequence: CASSPHRTSGDQETQYF. The full variable domain, completed using reference TRBV7-2 and TRBJ2-5, is GAGVSQSPSNKVTEKGKDVELRCDPISGHTALYWYRQSLGQGLEFLIYFQGNSAPDKSGLPSDRFSAERTGGSVSTLTIQRTQQEDSAVYLCASSPHRTSGDQETQYFGPGTRLLVL.

V and J are TRBV13 and TRBJ2-7; tentative D call: TRBD1 (5 bases). Germline V CDR1 and CDR2: PRHDT, FYEKMQ (reference sequence). This CDR3 spans 12 amino acids. Trimming stripped 4 bases from V and 9 bases from J, with 13 bases between. The DNA of the CDR3 is TGTGCCAGCAGCTCCAGGGTCGGCGGGCAGTACTTC. The encoded protein is CASSSRVGGQYF.

This sequence joins TRBV6-4 and TRBJ1-1; D not certain. This CDR3 comprises 14 residues. The V gene lost 7 bases and the J gene lost 4 bases, with 16 bases spanning the gap. Germline lookup yields CDR1 MRHNA and CDR2 SNTAGT. CDR3 residues: CASKSTPPSTEAFF. The DNA of the CDR3 is TGTGCCAGCAAGTCGACACCTCCCTCCACTGAAGCTTTCTTT.

The gene calls are TRBV6-1 and TRBJ1-2; D call uncertain. CDR1 and CDR2 from the germline V gene are MNHNS and SASEGT. V was pared by 1 base and J by 4 bases, with 16 bases between. The CDR3 has 16 residues. CDR3 coding DNA: TGTGCCAGCAGTGAAGTGGGCCACTTTCGGAGCTATGGCTACACCTTC. Encoded protein: CASSEVGHFRSYGYTF.

The V gene is TRBV29-1, the J gene TRBJ2-1; D is unclear. This CDR3 comprises 10 residues. The germline V gene encodes CDR1 SQVTM and CDR2 ANQGSEA. Between the trimmed V and J ends, which lost 5 bases and 5 bases, there was a span of 4 bases. Written as DNA, the CDR3 is TGCAGCGTTTTTAACAATGAGCAGTTCTTC. Its translation: CSVFNNEQFF.

This chain links TRBV10-3 with TRBJ1-1; D gene unclear. The CDR3 extends over 13 amino acids. Trimming took 9 bases from V and 5 from J, leaving 16 bases between them. Germline CDR1 is ENHRY and CDR2 is SYGVKD. CDR3 loop: CAMSPTRDTEAFF. Here the CDR3 DNA reads TGTGCCATGTCCCCCACGAGGGATACTGAAGCTTTCTTT.

The chain's CDR3 is CATQPGGNNSPLHF. CDR3 nucleotides: TGTGCCACCCAGCCCGGGGGAAATAATTCACCCCTCCACTTT. The chain employs TRBV25-1 and TRBJ1-6; maybe TRBD1 (5 bases). The V gene's germline CDR1 is MGHDK and CDR2 SYGVNS. This CDR3 comprises 14 residues. V was shortened by 10 bases and J by 5 bases, with 15 bases between the two germline ends.

J is TRBJ1-3 and V is TRBV18; no definite D call. Trimming left V 1 base short and J 0 bases short, with 7 bases between. The CDR3 contains 15 residues. Germline V gene lookup returns CDR1 KGHSH and CDR2 LQKENI. The CDR3 reads CASSPRMSSGNTIYF. The CDR3 DNA follows: TGTGCCAGCTCACCACGAATGAGCTCTGGAAACACCATATATTTT.

This chain's CDR3 is CASSLTKDSTEAFF. DNA for the CDR3: TGTGCCAGCAGCTTAACAAAGGACAGCACTGAAGCTTTCTTT. This chain joins TRBV7-3 and TRBJ1-1, with D perhaps matching TRBD1 (6 bases). The CDR3 is 14 residues long. Germline CDR1 is SGHTA and CDR2 is FQGTGA. Trimming stripped 0 bases from V and 4 bases from J, with 9 bases between.

V usage is TRBV6-2 or TRBV6-3 and J usage is TRBJ2-4; D gene ambiguous. The CDR3 is 12 residues long. V lost 5 bases and J 7 bases, leaving 9 bases between the germline ends. In germline, CDR1 is MNHEY, CDR2 SVGEGT. CDR3 in amino acids: CASSIPYNIQYF. In DNA form, the CDR3 reads TGTGCCAGCAGTATACCCTATAACATTCAGTACTTC.

This clone was seen just once. V is TRBV18 and J is TRBJ2-3, with TRBD2 matching 7 bases. Losses at the gene ends were 5 bases for V and 1 base for J; bases not matched to a gene: 9. This CDR3 has 16 residues. Germline CDR1 reads KGHSH; CDR2 reads LQKENI. As DNA, the CDR3 is TGTGCCAGCTCATCACTAGCGCGAGGTGGCACAGATACGCAGTATTTT. Its translation: CASSSLARGGTDTQYF.

V gene TRBV28 combines with J gene TRBJ2-7; D gene unclear. This CDR3 spans 11 amino acids. V was trimmed by 4 bases and J by 2 bases, leaving 3 bases between them. Germline CDR1 reads MDHEN; CDR2 reads SYDVKM. The CDR3 DNA is TGTGCCAGCAGTTCACCCTACGAGCAGTACTTC. Encoded protein: CASSSPYEQYF.

The V and J genes are TRBV30 and TRBJ1-1, with unresolved D. The CDR3 is made up of 11 amino acids. Deletions cut 2 bases from V and 2 bases from J, with 3 bases between. The germline CDR1 and CDR2 sequences are GTSNPN and SVGIG (reference sequence). The CDR3 here is CAWSKNTEAFF. The CDR3 region has the DNA TGTGCCTGGAGTAAAAACACTGAAGCTTTCTTT.

V and J are TRBV29-1 and TRBJ2-1, with D perhaps being TRBD1 or TRBD2 (5 bases each). Trimming removed 6 bases from V and 8 bases from J, with 23 bases in between. The germline gives CDR1 SQVTM, CDR2 ANQGSEA. CDR3 size: 15 residues. CDR3 amino acids: CSVQGAHIIFDEQFF. The CDR3 DNA sequence: TGCAGCGTCCAGGGAGCCCACATTATTTTCGATGAGCAGTTCTTC.